This T cell receptor beta chain was captured by sequencing in a study of cytomegalovirus exposure and HLA in healthy donors. Vbeta (60) and Jbeta (13) primers were used in the PCR. Profiled with immunoSEQ multiplex PCR; TCRdb holds only in-frame clones, not every one. The table has 64,000 or so clones, about two thirds seen once; the top ten hold around 10%. This clone was observed a few times. The antigen remains unidentified. The germline gives CDR1 SGHTA, CDR2 FQGNSA. V was clipped by 2 bases and J by 2 bases; unmatched bases: 11. The CDR3 has 19 residues. Study results and caveats: In a later analysis, DRB1 alleles had the most associated TCRs; HLA-C alleles the fewest. HLA alleles were associated with roughly 15,000 TCR beta sequences in a later analysis at 0.05 false discovery rate. TCR beta chains numbering more than 150 were designated cytomegalovirus-associated.

V gene TRBV7-2 combines with J gene TRBJ2-4; 11 nucleotides match TRBD2. The source material was PBMCs. This sequence originates from a woman in her forties or fifties in good health and CMV-seropositive. The CDR3 loop is CASSLSTSGTVPPKNIQYF. In DNA, the CDR3 is TGTGCCAGCAGCTTATCGACTAGCGGGACCGTCCCCCCCAAAAACATTCAGTACTTC.